This record looks at one T cell receptor beta chain sequence and its context. Its specificity is not known. Terminally differentiated effector memory CD45RA+ cells were excluded from the naive CD8 cells, which were CD45RO-negative and positively selected for CCR7. The data originate from a study of shared clonotypes between healthy human individuals. Study summary: Researchers assigned three CD4 naive, three CD4 memory, two CD8 naive and one CD8 memory plate to each donor.

Every immunoSEQ plate was one replicate of a subset's evenly spread DNA. TCRdb keeps only in-frame clones here, not all; method: immunoSEQ multiplex PCR. The sample holds some 2.1 million clones, around 95% seen once. Study conclusions and caveats: Naive subsets, compared against memory subsets, generally had larger estimated richness values.

CDR1 and CDR2 from the germline V gene are SEHNR and FQNEAQ (reference sequence). V shed 5 bases and J 15 bases; nucleotides not matched to a gene: 9. The CDR3 is made up of 12 amino acids. This TCR came from a man younger than 30 in good health. Some clones in this sample may be carry-over from other donors' samples. The rearrangement links TRBV7-9 to TRBJ2-1; the match to TRBD2 covers 8 bases. The specimen sequenced was naive CD8+ T cells from PBMCs. The CDR3 bases are TGTGCCAGCAGCCGGGGCGTAGCGGGAACGTTCTTC. The encoded protein is CASSRGVAGTFF.